This is a list of T cell receptor beta chains from one sample in a study of blood T cell repertoires in COVID-19. Repertoires were generated with immunoSEQ multiplex PCR, while TCRdb's copy carries only in-frame clones and drops some. The repertoire includes 110,000 to 150,000 clones, almost 80% of them detected once, and roughly 8.7% sits in the top ten. Sequencing was carried out using peripheral blood. These receptors all come from a man between 50 and 59 years old with active or convalescent COVID-19. Each CDR3 is given with its conserved first and last residue. D genes are given only for firm matches. Clone size is stated in some rows and not others, as once, few, many or a class when expanded.

V: TRBV5-6
D: TRBD2
length: 16
size: NA
J: TRBJ2-2
DNA: TGTGCCAGCAGCGGACCTAGCGGGAGGTTTACCGGGGAGCTGTTTTTT
CDR3: CASSGPSGRFTGELFF

V: TRBV20-1
D: NA
length: 10
size: once
J: TRBJ1-1
DNA: TGCAGTGCAATACACCTTGAAGCTTTCTTT
CDR3: CSAIHLEAFF

V: TRBV6-5
D: NA
length: 13
size: NA
J: TRBJ1-2
DNA: TGTGCCAGCAGTCCCCGGGGGTCGCGTGGCTACACCTTC
CDR3: CASSPRGSRGYTF

V: TRBV3-1/TRBV3-2
D: TRBD1
length: 16
size: NA
J: TRBJ2-5
DNA: TGTGCCAGCAGCCAAGCGACACCAGGGGGCGTTGAGACCCAGTACTTC
CDR3: CASSQATPGGVETQYF

V: TRBV27
D: TRBD2
length: 14
size: few
J: TRBJ2-7
DNA: TGTGCCAGCAGTTTAGGGGAGGGACTCTACGAGCAGTACTTC
CDR3: CASSLGEGLYEQYF

V: TRBV5-1
D: TRBD2
length: 13
size: few
J: TRBJ2-7
DNA: TGCGCCAGCAGCTTGGCCTGGGGGGGCGAGCAGTACTTC
CDR3: CASSLAWGGEQYF

V: TRBV28
D: NA
length: 15
size: NA
J: TRBJ1-4
DNA: TGTGCCAGCACCACCATTGACAGGAGTCAGGAAAAACTGTTTTTT
CDR3: CASTTIDRSQEKLFF

V: TRBV19
D: TRBD2
length: 19
size: NA
J: TRBJ2-6
DNA: TGTGCCAGTAGTCTAGCCGGGACTAGCGGTCGCTCTGGGGCCAACGTCCTGACTTTC
CDR3: CASSLAGTSGRSGANVLTF

V: TRBV3-1/TRBV3-2
D: TRBD1
length: 14
size: NA
J: TRBJ2-1
DNA: TGTGCCAGCAGCCAAGTACAGGGGGCGAATGAGCAGTTCTTC
CDR3: CASSQVQGANEQFF

V: TRBV7-9
D: NA
length: 13
size: NA
J: TRBJ2-3
DNA: TGTGCCAGCAGCCTCCTCTCCACAGATACGCAGTATTTT
CDR3: CASSLLSTDTQYF

V: TRBV2
D: NA
length: 16
size: NA
J: TRBJ2-1
DNA: TGTGCCAGCAGGGGCCCCAGGGGGACTCTATACAATGAGCAGTTCTTC
CDR3: CASRGPRGTLYNEQFF

V: TRBV19
D: TRBD1
length: 17
size: NA
J: TRBJ2-2
DNA: TGTGCCAGTAGTATGTATCTGGGACAGGGAGTTCCCGGGGAGCTGTTTTTT
CDR3: CASSMYLGQGVPGELFF

V: TRBV10-1
D: NA
length: 14
size: NA
J: TRBJ2-3
DNA: TGCGCCAGCAGGGGCCCTACTAGCACAGATACGCAGTATTTT
CDR3: CASRGPTSTDTQYF

V: TRBV19
D: TRBD2
length: 14
size: NA
J: TRBJ2-1
DNA: TGTGCCAGTAGTCCCCCAACTAGCGGGAGTGAGCAGTTCTTC
CDR3: CASSPPTSGSEQFF

V: TRBV10-2
D: NA
length: 11
size: NA
J: TRBJ2-5
DNA: TGCGCCATCCAGTTACAAGAGACCCAGTACTTC
CDR3: CAIQLQETQYF

V: TRBV5-1
D: TRBD1
length: 16
size: NA
J: TRBJ1-5
DNA: TGCGCCAGCAGCTTGGGGACAGGGACAAGCAATCAGCCCCAGCATTTT
CDR3: CASSLGTGTSNQPQHF

V: TRBV18
D: TRBD1
length: 16
size: NA
J: TRBJ1-3
DNA: TGTGCCAGCGCCCGGGACAGGGATTCCTCTGGAAACACCATATATTTT
CDR3: CASARDRDSSGNTIYF

V: TRBV24-1
D: NA
length: 13
size: few
J: TRBJ1-5
DNA: TGTGCCACCAGTGATTCAAGCAATCAGCCCCAGCATTTT
CDR3: CATSDSSNQPQHF

V: TRBV7-6
D: NA
length: 15
size: NA
J: TRBJ1-2
DNA: TGTGCCAGCAGCTTAGAAACTGCTCCTAACTATGGCTACACCTTC
CDR3: CASSLETAPNYGYTF

V: TRBV5-6
D: TRBD2
length: 16
size: once
J: TRBJ2-3
DNA: TGTGCCAGCAGCCCTCGGGAGGTAATTTCGTCAGATACGCAGTATTTT
CDR3: CASSPREVISSDTQYF

V: TRBV28
D: NA
length: 10
size: NA
J: TRBJ2-7
DNA: TGTGCCAGCCGGTCGCTCGAGCAGTACTTC
CDR3: CASRSLEQYF

V: TRBV3-1/TRBV3-2
D: TRBD2
length: 13
size: NA
J: TRBJ2-4
DNA: TGTGCCAGCAGCCGGGAGGGGACGGCCCCCGGTTCGTGG
CDR3: CASSREGTAPGSW

V: TRBV7-6
D: TRBD1
length: 15
size: NA
J: TRBJ1-1
DNA: TGTGCCAGCAGCTCCGGACAGGGGGCGTTTGCTGAAGCTTTCTTT
CDR3: CASSSGQGAFAEAFF

V: TRBV3-1/TRBV3-2
D: NA
length: 14
size: NA
J: TRBJ1-5
DNA: TGTGCCAGCAGCCAAGGCAGTGTATCTCAGCCCCAGCATTTT
CDR3: CASSQGSVSQPQHF

V: TRBV28
D: TRBD1
length: 14
size: NA
J: TRBJ1-2
DNA: TGTGCCAGCACCTCCGACAGGGTGGAATATGGCTACACCTTC
CDR3: CASTSDRVEYGYTF

V: TRBV7-9
D: NA
length: 16
size: NA
J: TRBJ1-2
DNA: TGTGCCAGCAGCTTAGGATTGACAGTCGCTAACTATGGCTACACCTTC
CDR3: CASSLGLTVANYGYTF

V: TRBV19
D: NA
length: 16
size: NA
J: TRBJ1-3
DNA: TGTGCCAGTAGTCCATGGACGGGGAGCTCTGGAAACACCATATATTTT
CDR3: CASSPWTGSSGNTIYF

V: TRBV27
D: NA
length: 14
size: NA
J: TRBJ2-3
DNA: TGTGCCAGCAGTTTGGGGACGGGAGCAGATACGCAGTATTTT
CDR3: CASSLGTGADTQYF

V: TRBV7-6
D: TRBD1
length: 14
size: NA
J: TRBJ2-1
DNA: TGTGCCAGCAGCTTAGGGACAGGCTACAATGAGCAGTTCTTC
CDR3: CASSLGTGYNEQFF

V: TRBV11-3
D: NA
length: 14
size: once
J: TRBJ2-7
DNA: TGTGCCAGCAGCTCAAGACTGGCTCCCTACGAGCAGTACTTC
CDR3: CASSSRLAPYEQYF

V: TRBV11-2
D: NA
length: 14
size: NA
J: TRBJ1-1
DNA: TGTGCCAGCAGCTTAGCGGTCGGGAGCACTGAAGCTTTCTTT
CDR3: CASSLAVGSTEAFF

V: TRBV20-1
D: NA
length: 11
size: NA
J: TRBJ1-5
DNA: TGCAGTGCTCCGCGGGCCCCGGCCCAGCATTTT
CDR3: CSAPRAPAQHF

V: TRBV10-3
D: NA
length: 11
size: NA
J: TRBJ1-1
DNA: TGTGCCATCAGAGCCGGACAGGAAGCTTTCTTT
CDR3: CAIRAGQEAFF

V: TRBV7-3
D: NA
length: 14
size: NA
J: TRBJ2-1
DNA: TGTGCCAGCAGCCCACGCGGCTCCCTCAATGAGCAGTTCTTC
CDR3: CASSPRGSLNEQFF

V: TRBV9
D: TRBD2
length: 16
size: NA
J: TRBJ2-1
DNA: TGTGCCAGCAGCGTAGCGGTGCGGGAGGGCCAGAATGAGCAGTTCTTC
CDR3: CASSVAVREGQNEQFF

V: TRBV27
D: NA
length: 14
size: NA
J: TRBJ2-2
DNA: TGTGCCAGCAGTATGCAGCGGAACACCGGGGAGCTGTTTTTT
CDR3: CASSMQRNTGELFF